This is a list of T cell receptor beta chains from one sample in a study of regulatory T cells in long-lasting Graves disease. TCRdb ran MiXCR on the multiplex PCR reads and lists one entry per CDR3 protein. The table has roughly 350,000 distinct CDR3 sequences, 16% seen once. The same specimen was also included in a second study, on T cells in Graves' hyperthyroidism and ophthalmopathy.

The source was peripheral blood mononuclear cells (PBMCs), collected at new diagnosis, from a patient treated with antithyroid drugs. These TCRs come from a man between 40 and 49 years old with Graves disease. CDR3s include the opening cysteine and the closing phenylalanine or tryptophan. The D gene is left open where the match is weak. Some rows have no size entry. The others give once, few or many, or a class for an expanded clone.

j_call,clone_size,v_call,d_call,cdr3_aa,cdr3_nt
TRBJ1-5,NA,TRBV15,NA,CATSRDRAEVQPQHF,TGTGCCACCAGCAGAGATAGGGCAGAAGTTCAGCCCCAGCATTTT
TRBJ2-3,many,TRBV2,NA,CASSERTDTQYF,TGTGCCAGCAGTGAGAGAACAGATACGCAGTATTTT
TRBJ2-1,many,TRBV5-1,NA,CASSPGQLTSSVPFF,TGCGCCAGCAGCCCGGGACAGCTAACTAGCAGTGTCCCGTTCTTC
TRBJ2-1,many,TRBV20-1,TRBD2,CSAETGTSGGNEQFF,TGCAGTGCTGAGACAGGGACTAGCGGGGGCAATGAGCAGTTCTTC
TRBJ1-1,many,TRBV28,NA,CASRLPGRNTEAFF,TGTGCCAGCAGGTTGCCGGGCAGGAACACTGAAGCTTTCTTT
TRBJ2-7,many,TRBV7-8,NA,CASSLRPRNDYEQYF,TGTGCCAGCAGCTTACGACCGCGAAACGACTACGAGCAGTACTTC
TRBJ1-5,NA,TRBV27,NA,CASRHQGYSNQPQHF,TGTGCCAGCAGGCATCAGGGTTATAGCAATCAGCCCCAGCATTTT
TRBJ2-2,NA,TRBV4-2,TRBD2,CASSQGGGTHTGELFF,TGTGCCAGCAGCCAAGGCGGGGGGACGCACACCGGGGAGCTGTTTTTT
TRBJ1-1,few,TRBV10-1,NA,CASSESRVGNTEAFF,TGCGCCAGCAGTGAGTCGAGAGTCGGGAACACTGAAGCTTTCTTT
TRBJ2-7,few,TRBV7-6,TRBD1,CASSSGQGFRSYEQYF,TGTGCCAGCAGCTCAGGACAGGGGTTCAGATCCTACGAGCAGTACTTC
TRBJ2-2,few,TRBV7-2,NA,CASSPRATTGELFF,TGTGCCAGCAGCCCCCGCGCCACCACCGGGGAGCTGTTTTTT
TRBJ1-6,NA,TRBV5-1,NA,CASSSQAGDNSPLHF,TGCGCCAGCAGCTCCCAGGCGGGGGATAATTCACCCCTCCACTTT
TRBJ2-5,NA,TRBV6-2/TRBV6-3,NA,CASSHGGPETQYF,TGTGCCAGCAGTCACGGGGGCCCAGAGACCCAGTACTTC
TRBJ2-2,few,TRBV20-1,TRBD1,CSAVTGSTGELFF,TGCAGTGCTGTGACAGGGAGCACCGGGGAGCTGTTTTTT
TRBJ1-1,many,TRBV7-9,TRBD1,CASSSMSGQGTAFF,TGTGCCAGCAGCTCAATGTCGGGACAGGGGACGGCTTTCTTT
TRBJ2-7,many,TRBV7-3,TRBD1,CASSSGTTGDEQYF,TGTGCCAGCAGCTCCGGCACCACAGGGGACGAGCAGTACTTC
TRBJ2-7,NA,TRBV20-1,TRBD1,CSARNWGQGKNYEQYF,TGCAGTGCTAGGAATTGGGGACAGGGTAAAAACTACGAGCAGTACTTC
TRBJ1-1,many,TRBV19,NA,CASSREGEAFF,TGTGCCAGTAGTCGTGAGGGTGAAGCTTTCTTT
TRBJ2-5,many,TRBV5-5,NA,CASGRGGIQETQYF,TGTGCCAGCGGACGTGGAGGGATCCAAGAGACCCAGTACTTC
TRBJ1-5,NA,TRBV27,NA,CASSFSGYSNQPQHF,TGTGCCAGCAGTTTCTCGGGTTATAGCAATCAGCCCCAGCATTTT
TRBJ2-7,many,TRBV3-1,NA,CASSQRRPSGEQYF,TGTGCCAGCAGCCAAAGGCGACCTTCCGGGGAGCAGTACTTC
TRBJ2-1,many,TRBV20-1,TRBD1,CSARDRQGARYDREQFF,TGCAGTGCTAGAGATAGACAGGGGGCGCGATATGACCGTGAGCAGTTCTTC
TRBJ2-7,few,TRBV19,NA,CASSARPPYEQYF,TGTGCCAGTAGCGCACGACCCCCCTACGAGCAGTACTTC
TRBJ1-5,many,TRBV12-3/TRBV12-4,TRBD1,CASSLDRGRNQPQHF,TGTGCCAGCAGCTTGGACAGGGGGCGAAATCAGCCCCAGCATTTT
TRBJ1-2,NA,TRBV7-9,NA,CASSPQRAPGGYTF,TGTGCCAGCAGCCCCCAGCGGGCCCCGGGGGGCTACACCTTC
TRBJ2-1,many,TRBV5-1,TRBD1,CASSRDRGGSYNEQFF,TGTGCCAGCAGCCGGGACAGGGGGGGGTCCTACAATGAGCAGTTCTTC
TRBJ2-7,few,TRBV18,NA,CASSPGEGANEQYF,TGTGCCAGCTCACCCGGGGAGGGGGCCAACGAGCAGTACTTC
TRBJ1-4,NA,TRBV29-1,NA,CSAQQDLNEKLFF,TGCAGCGCCCAACAGGACCTTAATGAAAAACTGTTTTTT
TRBJ2-3,NA,TRBV9,NA,CASSVGATSTDTQYF,TGTGCCAGCAGCGTAGGGGCCACTAGCACAGATACGCAGTATTTT
TRBJ1-2,NA,TRBV7-2,NA,CASSLGGAYYGYTF,TGTGCCAGCAGCTTGGGGGGCGCGTACTATGGCTACACCTTC
TRBJ1-6,many,TRBV18,NA,CASSPRTDGGSPLHF,TGTGCCAGCTCACCACGGACAGATGGGGGGTCACCCCTCCACTTT
TRBJ1-1,many,TRBV9,NA,CASSARGLNTEAFF,TGTGCCAGCAGCGCAAGGGGATTAAACACTGAAGCTTTCTTT